The clone carrying this T cell receptor beta chain occurred many times. The sample comes from a study of T-cell reconstitution after alpha-beta-depleted transplantation in children. Trimming shortened V by 0 bases and J by 1 base, and 10 bases separated the two germline ends. The CDR3 consists of 16 residues. The germline V gene encodes CDR1 MNHEY and CDR2 SVGAGI. Molecular barcoding with unique molecular identifiers was used for the TCRbeta library. TCRdb redid the calling of the PCR reads with MiXCR, one entry per CDR3 protein. The repertoire holds 130,000 to 150,000 distinct CDR3 sequences, with about 9% as singletons.

The J gene is TRBJ1-5, the V gene TRBV6-5; D may be TRBD1 (6 bases). Sequencing used PBMCs, mostly from graft donor cells, obtained 180 days after TCRalphabeta/CD19-depleted stem cell transplant. The sequence was obtained from a female patient between 2 and 10 years old who had a stem cell transplant for congenital amegakaryocytic thrombocytopenia, so the T cells may come from the graft donor. CDR3 sequence (DNA): TGTGCCAGCAGTTACTCGGGGGCCGGGAGCAATCAGCCCCAGCATTTT. Amino acid sequence: CASSYSGAGSNQPQHF.